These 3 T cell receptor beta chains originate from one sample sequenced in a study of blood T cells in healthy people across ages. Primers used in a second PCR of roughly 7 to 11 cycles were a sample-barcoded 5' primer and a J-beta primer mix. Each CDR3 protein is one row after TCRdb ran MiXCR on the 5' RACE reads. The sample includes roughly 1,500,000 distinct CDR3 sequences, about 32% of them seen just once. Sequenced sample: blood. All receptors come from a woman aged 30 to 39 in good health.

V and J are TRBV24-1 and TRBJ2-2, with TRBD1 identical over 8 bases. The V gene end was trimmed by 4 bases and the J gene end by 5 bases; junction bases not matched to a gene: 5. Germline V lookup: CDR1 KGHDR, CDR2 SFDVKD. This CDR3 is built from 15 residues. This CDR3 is CATSEDRDYTGELFF. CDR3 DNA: TGTGCCACCAGTGAGGACAGGGATTATACCGGGGAGCTGTTTTTT.

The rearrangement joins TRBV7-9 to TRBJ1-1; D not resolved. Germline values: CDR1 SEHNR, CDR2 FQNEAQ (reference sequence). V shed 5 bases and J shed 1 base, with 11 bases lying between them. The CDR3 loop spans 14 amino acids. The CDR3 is CASSPAGRNTEAFF. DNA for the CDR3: TGTGCCAGCAGCCCAGCGGGGAGGAACACTGAAGCTTTCTTT. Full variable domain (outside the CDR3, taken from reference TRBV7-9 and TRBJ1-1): DTGVSQNPRHKITKRGQNVTFRCDPISEHNRLYWYRQTLGQGPEFLTYFQNEAQLEKSRLLSDRFSAERPKGSFSTLEIQRTEQGDSAMYLCASSPAGRNTEAFFGQGTRLTVV.

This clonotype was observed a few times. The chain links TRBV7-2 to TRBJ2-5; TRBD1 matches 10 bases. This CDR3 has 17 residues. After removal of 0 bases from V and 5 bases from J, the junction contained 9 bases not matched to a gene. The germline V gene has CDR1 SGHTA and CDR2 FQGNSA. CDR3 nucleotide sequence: TGTGCCAGCAGCTTAGCGTTAGGGACAGGGGTCGGGGAGACCCAGTACTTC. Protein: CASSLALGTGVGETQYF.